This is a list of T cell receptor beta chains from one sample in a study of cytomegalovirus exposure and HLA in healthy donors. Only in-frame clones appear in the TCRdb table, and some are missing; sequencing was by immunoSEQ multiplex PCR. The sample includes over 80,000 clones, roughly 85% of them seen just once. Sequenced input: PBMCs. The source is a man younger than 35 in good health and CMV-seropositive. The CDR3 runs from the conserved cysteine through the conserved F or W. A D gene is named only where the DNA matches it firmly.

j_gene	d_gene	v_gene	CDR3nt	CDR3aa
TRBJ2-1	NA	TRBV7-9	TGTGCCAGCAGACTAGGCGATGAGCAGTTCTTC	CASRLGDEQFF
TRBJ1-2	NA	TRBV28	TGTGCCAGCAGTTTTATGACTCGAGACTATGGCTACACCTTC	CASSFMTRDYGYTF
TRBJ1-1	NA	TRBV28	TGTGCCAGCAGTTTATTCTCAGCGGGCACTGAAGCTTTCTTT	CASSLFSAGTEAFF
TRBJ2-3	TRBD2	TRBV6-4	TGTGCCAGCAGTGTAGCGGGAGGCACAGATACGCAGTATTTT	CASSVAGGTDTQYF
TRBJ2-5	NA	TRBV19	TGTGCCAGTAGTATGGGGCCGGGTTCGGAGACCCAGTACTTC	CASSMGPGSETQYF
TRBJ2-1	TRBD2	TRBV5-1	TGCGCCAGCAGCTTGGGGCGGGAGGAGGACTATGAGCAGTTCTTC	CASSLGREEDYEQFF
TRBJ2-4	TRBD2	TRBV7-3	TGTGCCAGCAGCTCAGGACTAGCGGGATTTAAGGGGGGGGACATTCAGTACTTC	CASSSGLAGFKGGDIQYF
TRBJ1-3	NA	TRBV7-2	TGTGCCAGCAGCTTAGTAGGACATTTCTCTGGAAACACCATATATTTT	CASSLVGHFSGNTIYF
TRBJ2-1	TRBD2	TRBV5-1	TGCGCCAGCGATCGAGGGACTAGCGGGAATGAGCAGTTCTTC	CASDRGTSGNEQFF
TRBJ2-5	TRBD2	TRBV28	TGTGCCAGCTTCGGAGGGGCGGGAGGGGAGACCCAGTACTTC	CASFGGAGGETQYF